The rows below give T cell receptor beta chains drawn from one sample of a study of T cells in localized non-small cell lung cancer. The repertoire was sequenced with immunoSEQ multiplex PCR; TCRdb's copy has only in-frame clones and lacks some. The data show tens of thousands of clones, 84% seen once. The material sequenced was peripheral blood, taken before any cancer treatment. These receptors were taken from a female donor of 60 years or more with stage I lung adenocarcinoma. CDR3s include the opening cysteine and the closing phenylalanine or tryptophan. The order of the fields is D gene, J gene, V gene, clone size, CDR3 protein, CDR3 DNA. The D gene is left open where the match is weak. Clone size, where shown, is once, few, many, or a class for clones that have expanded.

TRBD2 TRBJ2-1 TRBV27 . CASSFSGTPYNEQFF TGTGCCAGCAGTTTTAGCGGGACCCCCTACAATGAGCAGTTCTTC
. TRBJ1-2 TRBV5-6 . CASSRDPINYGYTF TGTGCCAGCAGCCGAGACCCTATAAACTATGGCTACACCTTC
. TRBJ2-3 TRBV5-8 . CASSLGLPRGDTQYF TGTGCCAGCAGCTTGGGGTTACCTCGAGGAGATACGCAGTATTTT
TRBD2 TRBJ2-1 TRBV10-1 . CASSEYPPTSGSYNEQFF TGCGCCAGCAGTGAGTACCCCCCTACTAGCGGGTCCTACAATGAGCAGTTCTTC
. TRBJ1-2 TRBV29-1 . CSVKGTYGYTF TGCAGCGTGAAAGGGACTTATGGCTACACCTTC
. TRBJ1-2 TRBV6-6 . CASVAGESYVYGYTF TGTGCCAGCGTGGCAGGGGAGTCCTACGTTTATGGCTACACCTTC
. TRBJ1-2 TRBV10-2 few CASNGGAGYTF TGCGCCAGCAACGGGGGCGCGGGCTACACCTTC
TRBD1 TRBJ2-6 TRBV11-2 . CASSLGQGAHRPGANVLTF TGTGCCAGCAGCTTAGGGCAGGGGGCGCATCGTCCTGGGGCCAACGTCCTGACTTTC
. TRBJ1-4 TRBV5-4 . CASSLPGPEKLFF TGTGCCAGCAGCTTACCAGGGCCCGAAAAACTGTTTTTT
. TRBJ2-7 TRBV5-4 . CASRLGGQSSYEQYF TGTGCCAGCCGGCTGGGGGGACAGAGCTCCTACGAGCAGTACTTC
. TRBJ2-3 TRBV9 . CASSSSGLPHRADTQYF TGTGCCAGCAGCTCCTCGGGACTTCCCCATCGAGCAGATACGCAGTATTTT
TRBD1 TRBJ2-7 TRBV5-1 many CASSLDPNGQGLDF TGCGCCAGCAGCTTGGACCCGAACGGACAGGGGCTAGACTTC
TRBD1 TRBJ2-7 TRBV4-2 few CASSFRGQSYEQYF TGTGCCAGCAGCTTCCGGGGACAGTCCTACGAGCAGTACTTC
TRBD1 TRBJ2-4 TRBV6-5 . CASSYSTGTVDIQYF TGTGCCAGCAGTTACTCGACGGGGACAGTTGACATTCAGTACTTC
. TRBJ2-1 TRBV14 . CASSPWTDPYNEQFF TGTGCCAGCAGCCCGTGGACAGATCCCTACAATGAGCAGTTCTTC
. TRBJ2-2 TRBV2 . CASKDTGELFF TGTGCCAGCAAGGACACCGGGGAGCTGTTTTTT